The rows below give T cell receptor beta chains drawn from one sample of a study of shared clonotypes between healthy human individuals. Produced via immunoSEQ multiplex PCR; TCRdb's table is partial and in-frame only. The table has about 690,000 clones, roughly 87% seen once. Sequenced input: memory CD8+ T cells from PBMCs. Receptors originate from a young man in good health. Some clones in this sample may be carry-over from other donors' samples. The CDR3 runs from the conserved cysteine through the conserved F or W. A D gene is named only where the DNA matches it firmly. Size values are once, few and many counts, or a class for expanded clones, and some rows have none.

j_gene | d_gene | v_gene | abundance | CDR3aa | CDR3nt
TRBJ2-7 | - | TRBV14 | - | CASSPRQSLVYEQYF | TGTGCCAGCAGCCCGAGACAGTCCCTCGTCTACGAGCAGTACTTC
TRBJ2-7 | - | TRBV6-1 | once | CASSDGRGIYEQYF | TGTGCCAGCAGTGACGGCAGGGGTATCTACGAGCAGTACTTC
TRBJ2-1 | TRBD2 | TRBV6-1 | once | CASSHPSGRMDEQFF | TGTGCCAGCAGTCATCCTAGCGGGAGGATGGATGAGCAGTTCTTC
TRBJ2-7 | TRBD2 | TRBV5-5 | once | CASSPGLVEQYF | TGTGCCAGCAGCCCAGGACTAGTTGAGCAGTACTTC
TRBJ1-2 | - | TRBV27 | - | CASSLTGGAGGYTF | TGTGCCAGCAGTTTGACGGGGGGCGCAGGTGGCTACACCTTC
TRBJ1-5 | - | TRBV11-2 | - | CASSLGRINQPQHF | TGTGCCAGCAGCTTAGGCCGGATCAATCAGCCCCAGCATTTT
TRBJ2-4 | - | TRBV4-2 | - | CASSQDWRGRNIQYF | TGTGCCAGCAGCCAAGATTGGAGGGGCCGAAACATTCAGTACTTC
TRBJ1-4 | TRBD1 | TRBV7-9 | - | CASSPGTANEKLFF | TGTGCCAGCAGCCCCGGGACAGCTAATGAAAAACTGTTTTTT
TRBJ1-5 | TRBD1 | TRBV19 | - | CASNNRGSYSNQPQHF | TGTGCCAGTAACAACAGGGGGTCCTATAGCAATCAGCCCCAGCATTTT
TRBJ1-2 | - | TRBV7-9 | - | CASSLATGGPHYTF | TGTGCCAGCAGCTTAGCAACTGGGGGACCCCATTACACCTTC
TRBJ2-7 | - | TRBV10-3 | - | CAISGGPNYEQYF | TGTGCCATCAGTGGTGGCCCAAACTACGAGCAGTACTTC
TRBJ2-1 | - | TRBV9 | - | CASSPPAGRVVLNEQFF | TGTGCCAGCAGCCCCCCCGCGGGACGGGTGGTCCTCAATGAGCAGTTCTTC
TRBJ2-7 | - | TRBV11-3 | - | CASSPNGYEQYF | TGTGCCAGCAGCCCAAACGGCTACGAGCAGTACTTC
TRBJ2-1 | - | TRBV6-5 | few | CASSYSIVGAYNEQFF | TGTGCCAGCAGTTACTCGATTGTGGGAGCCTACAATGAGCAGTTCTTC
TRBJ2-4 | - | TRBV28 | - | CASRQAGAKNIQYF | TGTGCCAGTAGACAGGCGGGAGCCAAAAACATTCAGTACTTC
TRBJ2-2 | - | TRBV7-9 | - | CASSLAAGPGTGELFF | TGTGCCAGCAGCTTAGCGGCGGGCCCTGGGACGGGGGAGCTGTTTTTT
TRBJ2-1 | TRBD2 | TRBV7-6 | - | CASSFTPGLARNEQFF | TGTGCCAGCAGCTTCACGCCGGGACTAGCGAGGAATGAGCAGTTCTTC
TRBJ2-1 | TRBD2 | TRBV7-9 | - | CASRGREGWAEQFF | TGTGCCAGCAGAGGCCGGGAGGGTTGGGCTGAGCAGTTCTTC